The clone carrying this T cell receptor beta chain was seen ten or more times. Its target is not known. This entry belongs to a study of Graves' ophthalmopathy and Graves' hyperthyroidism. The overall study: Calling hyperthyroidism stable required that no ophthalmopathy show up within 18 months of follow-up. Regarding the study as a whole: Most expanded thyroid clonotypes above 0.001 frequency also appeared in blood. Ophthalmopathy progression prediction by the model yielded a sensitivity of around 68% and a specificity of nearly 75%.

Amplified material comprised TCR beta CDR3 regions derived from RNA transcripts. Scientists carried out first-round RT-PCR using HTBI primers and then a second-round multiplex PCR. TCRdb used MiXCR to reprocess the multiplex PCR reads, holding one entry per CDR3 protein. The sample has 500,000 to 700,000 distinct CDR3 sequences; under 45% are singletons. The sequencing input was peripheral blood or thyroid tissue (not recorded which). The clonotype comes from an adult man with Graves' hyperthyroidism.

In nucleotides, the CDR3 is TGTGCCAGCAGCTTAAGGCCGAACGAGGCCTACGAGCAGTACTTC. Its protein product is CASSLRPNEAYEQYF. The chain is built from TRBV11-2 and TRBJ2-7, with D uncertain. CDR1 and CDR2 (germline): SGHAT, FQNNGV. Trimming cost V 2 bases and J 2 bases, with 13 bases left between them. CDR3 length equals 15 residues.